A single sample gave rise to the 14 T cell receptor beta chains below, sequenced in a study of T cell clonality in common variable immunodeficiency. Libraries were prepared by immunoSEQ multiplex PCR; TCRdb keeps only in-frame clonotypes and omits some of them. The sample contains over 35,000 clones, none of them singletons. Sample: peripheral blood mononuclear cells. These receptors were obtained from a person aged 18 to 70 in good health.

The table lists this clone with many counts. The read halts 3 residues ahead of the CDR3 end, with the missing end drawn from the germline J gene. This chain joins TRBV5-1 and TRBJ2-3; 9 bases are a match to TRBD2. This CDR3 has 15 amino acids. Per germline, CDR1 SGHRS and CDR2 YFSETQ. The V gene end was trimmed by 0 bases and the J gene end by 3 bases; junction bases not matched to a gene: 2. Partial CDR3 DNA: TGCGCCAGCAGCTTGGTTAGCGGGAGTACAGATACG. The encoded protein is CASSLVSGSTDT. The complete CDR3 protein is CASSLVSGSTDTQYF.

This clone has at least ten counts. Sequencing ends 3 residues short of the CDR3 end; the germline J gene provides the rest. This chain uses TRBV30 with TRBJ2-5; D gene ambiguous. Germline V gene data show CDR1 as GTSNPN and CDR2 as SVGIG (reference sequence). The CDR3 consists of 12 residues. Between the trimmed V and J ends, which lost 3 bases and 0 bases, there was a span of 5 bases. The CDR3 spells CAWSPNQETQYF. CDR3 DNA (partial): TGTGCCTGGAGCCCAAACCAAGAGACC.

Many counts were recorded for this clone. Read sequence stops 3 residues before the CDR3 end, and the germline J gene provides the missing end. The J gene is TRBJ1-5, the V gene TRBV4-1; D is unclear. This CDR3 region has 17 residues. V lost 4 bases, J lost 4 bases, and 20 bases lay in between. Per the germline V gene, CDR1 is MGHRA and CDR2 is YSYEKL. CDR3 DNA, as far as it was read: TGCGCCAGCAGCCCCCGAATACGGGGAGGGAGGAATCAGCCC. Its translation is CASSPRIRGGRNQP. The entire CDR3 protein is CASSPRIRGGRNQPQHF.

In this sample, this clone turned up many times. The read halts 3 residues ahead of the CDR3 end, with the missing end drawn from the germline J gene. This chain uses TRBV12-3 or TRBV12-4 with TRBJ2-1; D remains unclear. Trimming left V 6 bases short and J 0 bases short, with 12 bases between. The CDR3 spans 15 residues. The CDR3 bases that were read are TGTGCCAGCAGCCGTAGCTCGAGCTCCTACAATGAG. Protein product: CASSRSSSSYNE. The whole CDR3 protein reads CASSRSSSSYNEQFF.

This clone was recorded a few times. The CDR3 is cut off 3 residues early in the read; its end comes from the germline J gene. The chain joins TRBV27 to TRBJ2-7, with 9 positions matching TRBD1. The CDR3 is 16 residues long. Germline lookup yields CDR1 MNHEY and CDR2 SMNVEV (reference sequence). V lost 5 bases to trimming and J lost 2 bases; unmatched junction nucleotides: 10. The CDR3 DNA, read in part, is TGTGCCAGCAGTAGTGCCGGGACAGGGTGGGCCTACGAG. It specifies CASSSAGTGWAYE. The CDR3 in full is CASSSAGTGWAYEQYF.

This clone was detected ten times or more. The CDR3 is cut off 3 residues early in the read; its end comes from the germline J gene. The chain combines TRBV5-1 with TRBJ2-7; 12 nucleotides match TRBD2. The V and J ends lost 4 bases and 6 bases, in that order; junction bases with no gene match: 8. CDR3 length: 15 amino acids. Germline lookup yields CDR1 SGHRS and CDR2 YFSETQ. The CDR3 bases that were read are TGCGCCAGCAGCCCCGGGACTAGCGGGTCGGGCGAG. Protein sequence: CASSPGTSGSGE. Given in full, the CDR3 is CASSPGTSGSGEQYF.

Ten or more counts support this clone. The CDR3 DNA, read in part, is TGTGCCAGCTCGAGGGGCAGTGACACTGAA. It is translated as CASSRGSDTE. In full, the CDR3 reads CASSRGSDTEAFF. The chain uses TRBV18 and TRBJ1-1; D might be TRBD1 (5 bases). The read gets to within 3 residues of the CDR3 end, and the germline J gene fills in the rest. The length of the CDR3 is 13 residues. Trimming shortened V by 6 bases and J by 3 bases, and 11 bases separated the two germline ends. CDR1 KGHSH and CDR2 LQKENI come from the germline V gene.

This clone appeared many times. The read ends 3 residues early relative to the CDR3; the germline J gene fills the gap. This chain uses TRBV7-9 with TRBJ1-5; 7 positions match TRBD1. J was trimmed by 4 bases and V by 1 base; bases with no gene match: 1. CDR3 length: 14 residues. Germline V gives CDR1 SEHNR, CDR2 FQNEAQ (reference sequence). Partial CDR3 DNA: TGTGCCAGCAGCTTAGAGGGGGCTAATCAGCCC. This codes for CASSLEGANQP. The CDR3 in its entirety is CASSLEGANQPQHF.

There are many counts of this clone. The read ends 3 residues shy of where the CDR3 ends; the end is completed using the germline J gene. The chain uses TRBV5-1 and TRBJ2-7, with a possible D match to TRBD1 (6 bases). This CDR3 is 13 amino acids long. Between the trimmed V and J ends, which lost 2 bases and 5 bases, there was a span of 11 bases. Germline CDR1 reads SGHRS; CDR2 reads YFSETQ. The chain's CDR3 is CASSFATGNEQYF. The part of the CDR3 DNA that was read is TGCGCCAGCAGCTTTGCCACAGGGAACGAG. The full variable domain, completed using reference TRBV5-1 and TRBJ2-7, is KAGVTQTPRYLIKTRGQQVTLSCSPISGHRSVSWYQQTPGQGLQFLFEYFSETQRNKGNFPGRFSGRQFSNSRSEMNVSTLELGDSALYLCASSFATGNEQYFGPGTRLTVT.

This clone showed up many times. CDR3 DNA, as far as it was read: TGTGCCAGTAGTATAAGGCAGGGAATCTCCGAG. Amino acids: CASSIRQGISE. The full-length CDR3 reads as CASSIRQGISEQYF. The genes are TRBV19 and TRBJ2-7; TRBD1 might be the D (5 bases). The CDR3 end falls 3 residues outside the read, so it is completed with the germline J gene. The germline CDR1 and CDR2 sequences are LNHDA and SQIVND (reference sequence). This CDR3 comprises 14 residues. The germline V and J ends were trimmed by 2 bases and 6 bases, with 14 bases remaining between them.

This clone was observed at least ten times. The read comes to an end 3 residues before the CDR3 does, leaving the germline J gene to fill in the end. The genes are TRBV13 and TRBJ1-2, with D possibly being TRBD1 (5 bases). The CDR3 extends over 17 amino acids. CDR1 is PRHDT, CDR2 FYEKMQ, per germline (reference sequence). The sequenced part of the CDR3 DNA is TGTGCCAGCAGCTTAGGAACGTTGGGGGGACTGACAAAAGGC. It translates to CASSLGTLGGLTKG. The entire CDR3 sequence reads CASSLGTLGGLTKGYTF.

This clone was seen many times. With the read ending 3 residues before the CDR3 end, the germline J gene is used to fill in that end. J is TRBJ2-1 and V is TRBV11-2; 8 bases align to TRBD1. The trim removed 5 bases at V and 4 bases at J, leaving 7 bases unmatched. The CDR3 is made up of 15 amino acids. Germline lookup yields CDR1 SGHAT and CDR2 FQNNGV. CDR3 in amino acids: CASSPLWTGYNEQFF. The DNA read from the CDR3 is TGTGCCAGCAGCCCCCTTTGGACAGGGTACAATGAG. The full variable domain, completed using reference TRBV11-2 and TRBJ2-1, is EAGVAQSPRYKIIEKRQSVAFWCNPISGHATLYWYQQILGQGPKLLIQFQNNGVVDDSQLPKDRFSAERLKGVDSTLKIQPAKLEDSAVYLCASSPLWTGYNEQFFGPGTRLTVL.

This clone was seen repeatedly, ten times or more. The read finishes 3 residues shy of the CDR3 end, and the germline J gene is used to complete it. J is TRBJ1-2 and V is TRBV19; unclear D gene. V lost 3 bases and J lost 2, with 10 bases in between. This CDR3 contains 14 residues. Germline loops: CDR1 LNHDA, CDR2 SQIVND (reference sequence). The CDR3 bases that were read are TGTGCCAGTAGTATGAATCGCGGAAACTATGGC. It encodes CASSMNRGNYG. The CDR3 as a whole reads CASSMNRGNYGYTF.

This clone came up many times. The read gets to within 3 residues of the CDR3 end, and the germline J gene fills in the rest. V is TRBV20-1 and J is TRBJ2-2, with a tentative D call TRBD1 (5 bases). V was pared by 5 bases and J by 1 base, with 8 bases between. The CDR3 covers 13 residues. Per germline, CDR1 DFQATT and CDR2 SNEGSKA (reference sequence). The sequenced part of the CDR3 DNA is TGCAGTGCTCGACAGATGAACACCGGGGAG. Translation gives CSARQMNTGE. The whole CDR3 region reads CSARQMNTGELFF.